The next 7 T cell receptor beta chains were all read from a single sample in a study of T cell clonotyping in hematopoietic cell transplantation. Stated time point: recipient sample about 28 days before transplant, after cytoreduction. The method was immunoSEQ multiplex PCR; TCRdb's version includes in-frame clones alone and lacks a portion of them. The sample lists about 76,000 clones, 90% to 96% occurring once. The input for sequencing was peripheral blood mononuclear cells, taken before stem cell transplant. These receptors were collected from a woman aged 50 to 60 with acute myeloid leukemia. Some clones in this sample may be carry-over from other donors' samples.

This chain uses TRBV4-1 with TRBJ1-5; maybe TRBD1 (5 bases). Germline CDR1 reads MGHRA; CDR2 reads YSYEKL. The V end lost 10 bases, the J end lost 5 bases, and 15 bases lay between the germline ends. There are 13 residues in the CDR3. The CDR3, as DNA: TGCGCCACTGCCGTACAGGTATATCAGCCCCAGCATTTT. Protein product: CATAVQVYQPQHF.

V is TRBV4-2 and J is TRBJ2-1; no clear D. Trimming cost V 6 bases and J 5 bases, with 11 bases left between them. The CDR3 is made up of 13 amino acids. Per the germline V gene, CDR1 is LGHNA and CDR2 is YNFKEQ. The CDR3 region is CASRTLIDNEQFF. The DNA for the CDR3 is TGTGCCAGCAGGACCCTGATAGACAATGAGCAGTTCTTC.

The J gene is TRBJ1-4, the V gene TRBV19, with D unresolved. This CDR3 is built from 15 residues. The germline CDR1 and CDR2 sequences are LNHDA and SQIVND (reference sequence). The V end was cut by 5 bases, the J end by 8 bases, with 18 bases between. CDR3 in amino acids: CASSVNWELNEKLFF. The CDR3 nucleotides are TGTGCCAGTAGTGTGAACTGGGAACTAAACGAAAAACTGTTTTTT.

The genes are TRBV18 and TRBJ1-2, with D perhaps TRBD1 (6 bases). CDR1 and CDR2 from the germline V gene are KGHSH and LQKENI. Trimming took 9 bases from V and 5 from J, leaving 16 bases between them. The CDR3 contains 13 residues. CDR3 sequence reads: CASSAGETYGYTF. In DNA, the CDR3 is TGTGCCAGTTCAGCAGGGGAGACATATGGCTACACCTTC.

The chain links TRBV30 to TRBJ2-1, with 7 positions matching TRBD1. The germline V gene has CDR1 GTSNPN and CDR2 SVGIG (reference sequence). J was trimmed by 2 bases and V by 1 base; bases with no gene match: 2. This CDR3 comprises 14 residues. The CDR3 nucleotides are TGTGCCTGGAGTGAGGGGGCGGCCTACAATGAGCAGTTCTTC. It specifies CAWSEGAAYNEQFF.

V is TRBV29-1 and J is TRBJ1-5, with 8 bases that match TRBD1. The length of the CDR3 is 15 residues. The germline gives CDR1 SQVTM, CDR2 ANQGSEA. V gave up 4 bases and J gave up 4 bases; unmatched junction bases: 9. CDR3 nucleotides: TGCAGCGTTGCGAGAGGACAGGGAGTGAATCAGCCCCAGCATTTT. Protein product: CSVARGQGVNQPQHF. Looking up the rest from reference TRBV29-1 and TRBJ1-5 gives the full variable domain: SAVISQKPSRDICQRGTSLTIQCQVDSQVTMMFWYRQQPGQSLTLIATANQGSEATYESGFVIDKFPISRPNLTFSTLTVSNMSPEDSSIYLCSVARGQGVNQPQHFGDGTRLSIL.

The V and J genes are TRBV30 and TRBJ1-3; TRBD1 might be the D (6 bases). Trimming left V 6 bases short and J 0 bases short, with 9 bases between. This CDR3 has 13 residues. Per the germline V gene, CDR1 is GTSNPN and CDR2 is SVGIG (reference sequence). Here the CDR3 reads CACNRDSGNTIYF. The CDR3, as DNA: TGTGCCTGTAACAGGGACTCTGGAAACACCATATATTTT.